One sample yielded the 9 T cell receptor beta chains listed below, sequenced in a study of PD-L1 blockade in urothelial cancer. Sequenced by immunoSEQ multiplex PCR; TCRdb stores in-frame clones only, minus some. The sample holds fewer than 100,000 clones, 85% seen once. Time point defined: pretreatment peripheral blood. The material sequenced was PBMCs, taken around atezolizumab (anti-PD-L1) treatment. The receptor set was obtained from a man between 35 and 55 years old with urothelial cancer.

This chain joins TRBV19 and TRBJ2-4, with TRBD1 matching over 7 bases. The trim removed 4 bases at V and 2 bases at J, leaving 5 bases unmatched. CDR1 LNHDA and CDR2 SQIVND come from the germline V gene (reference sequence). This CDR3 region has 15 residues. The CDR3 DNA is TGTGCCAGTAGTAGACAGGGCGGATCCAAAAACATTCAGTACTTC. Translation: CASSRQGGSKNIQYF.

This rearrangement joins TRBV27 to TRBJ2-7; 7 bases match TRBD2. There are 13 residues in the CDR3. The junction had 0 bases not matched to a gene; V was cut back by 2 bases and J by 2 bases. Germline CDR1 is MNHEY and CDR2 is SMNVEV (reference sequence). CDR3 in amino acids: CASSLAGAYEQYF. CDR3 in DNA: TGTGCCAGCAGTTTAGCGGGAGCCTACGAGCAGTACTTC.

Only a few counts were recorded for this clone. The chain recombines TRBV7-2 with TRBJ2-5; TRBD2 might be the D (5 bases). Germline lookup yields CDR1 SGHTA and CDR2 FQGNSA. Trimming removed 5 bases from V and 4 bases from J, with 14 bases in between. The CDR3 runs to 14 residues. In DNA form, the CDR3 reads TGTGCCAGCAGCAACCTCCGGGAACGAGAGACCCAGTACTTC. Its protein product is CASSNLRERETQYF.

This sequence joins TRBV4-3 and TRBJ2-2; 8 bases line up with TRBD2. Trimming at V came to 4 bases and at J to 4 bases, leaving 8 bases not matched to a gene. The CDR3 totals 16 residues. Germline lookup yields CDR1 LGHNA and CDR2 YSLEER. The chain's CDR3 is CASSLRAGEGTGELFF. CDR3 DNA: TGCGCCAGCAGCCTAAGAGCGGGAGAGGGCACCGGGGAGCTGTTTTTT.

The chain links TRBV14 to TRBJ2-1; 10 bases map to TRBD2. The CDR3 loop spans 15 amino acids. CDR1 and CDR2 (germline): SGHDN, FVKESK. J lost 4 bases, V lost 4 bases, and 4 bases had no gene match. CDR3 coding DNA: TGTGCCAGCAGCCCCGGGACTAGCGAGTACAATGAGCAGTTCTTC. This translates into CASSPGTSEYNEQFF.

V is TRBV4-1 and J is TRBJ2-5; 8 bases are shared with TRBD1. The CDR3 extends over 13 amino acids. Unmatched junction bases numbered 5, after V lost 6 bases and J lost 5 bases. Per germline, CDR1 MGHRA and CDR2 YSYEKL. The CDR3 region is CASSAGGYETQYF. CDR3 coding DNA: TGCGCCAGCAGTGCAGGGGGCTATGAGACCCAGTACTTC.

The chain couples TRBV4-1 to TRBJ2-1, with 7 nucleotides matching TRBD1. Germline CDR1 reads MGHRA; CDR2 reads YSYEKL. Trimming at V came to 0 bases and at J to 7 bases, leaving 9 bases not matched to a gene. The CDR3 is 16 residues long. The CDR3 bases are TGCGCCAGCAGCCAAGATGAACAGGGGATATGGAATGAGCAGTTCTTC. This sequence encodes CASSQDEQGIWNEQFF.

This clone was detected only once. The chain has TRBV2 and TRBJ2-1; TRBD2 might be the D (6 bases). In germline, CDR1 is SNHLY, CDR2 FYNNEI. The CDR3 loop spans 13 amino acids. Trimming shortened V by 6 bases and J by 4 bases, and 10 bases separated the two germline ends. The CDR3, as DNA: TGTGCCAGCAGCACCGGGGGATACAATGAGCAGTTCTTC. As protein: CASSTGGYNEQFF.

A single count supports this clone. The V call is TRBV11-3, the J call TRBJ2-1, with 8 bases lining up with TRBD2. Per germline, CDR1 SGHNT and CDR2 YENEEA. The CDR3 contains 13 residues. V shed 4 bases and J 10 bases; nucleotides not matched to a gene: 6. Here the CDR3 reads CASSSLRGGEQFF. The CDR3 DNA is TGTGCCAGCAGCTCGCTCCGCGGGGGGGAGCAGTTCTTC.